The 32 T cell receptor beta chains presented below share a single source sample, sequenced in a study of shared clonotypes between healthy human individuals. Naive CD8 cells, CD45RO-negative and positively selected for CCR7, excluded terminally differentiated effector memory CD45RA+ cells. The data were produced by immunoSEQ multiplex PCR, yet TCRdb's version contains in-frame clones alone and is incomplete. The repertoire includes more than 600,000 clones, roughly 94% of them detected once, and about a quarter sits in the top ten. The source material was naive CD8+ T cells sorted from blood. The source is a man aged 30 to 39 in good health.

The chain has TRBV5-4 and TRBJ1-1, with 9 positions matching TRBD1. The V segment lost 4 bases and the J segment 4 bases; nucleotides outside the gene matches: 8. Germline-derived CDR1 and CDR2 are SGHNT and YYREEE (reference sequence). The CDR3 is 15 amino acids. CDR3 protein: CASSGPGQGGTEAFF. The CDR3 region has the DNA TGTGCCAGCAGCGGACCGGGACAGGGAGGCACTGAAGCTTTCTTT.

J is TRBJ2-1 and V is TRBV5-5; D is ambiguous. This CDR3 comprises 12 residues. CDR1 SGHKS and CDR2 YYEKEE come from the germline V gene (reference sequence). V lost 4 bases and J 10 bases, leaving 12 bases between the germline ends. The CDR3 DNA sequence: TGTGCCAGCAGCCAAGATGGGCGGGAGCAGTTCTTC. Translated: CASSQDGREQFF.

The CDR3 loop is CASSPLGLAGVVMDEQYF. The CDR3, as DNA: TGCGCCAGCAGCCCACTCGGACTAGCGGGAGTAGTAATGGACGAGCAGTACTTC. The chain joins TRBV4-1 to TRBJ2-7, with TRBD2 identical over 13 bases. V dropped 4 bases and J dropped 5; count of bases not matched to a gene: 14. There are 18 residues in the CDR3. Germline CDR1 is MGHRA and CDR2 is YSYEKL.

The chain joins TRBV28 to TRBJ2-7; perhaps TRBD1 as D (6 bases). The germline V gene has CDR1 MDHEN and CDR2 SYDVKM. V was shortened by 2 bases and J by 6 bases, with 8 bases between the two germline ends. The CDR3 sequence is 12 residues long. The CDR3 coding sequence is TGTGCCAGCAGTTTAATAGGGGGCGAGCAGTACTTC. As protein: CASSLIGGEQYF.

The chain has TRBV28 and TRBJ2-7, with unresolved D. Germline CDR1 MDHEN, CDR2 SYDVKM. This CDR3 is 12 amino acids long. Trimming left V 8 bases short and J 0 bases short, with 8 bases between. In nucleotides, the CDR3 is TGTGCCAGCGCTGGCTACTCCTACGAGCAGTACTTC. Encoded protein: CASAGYSYEQYF.

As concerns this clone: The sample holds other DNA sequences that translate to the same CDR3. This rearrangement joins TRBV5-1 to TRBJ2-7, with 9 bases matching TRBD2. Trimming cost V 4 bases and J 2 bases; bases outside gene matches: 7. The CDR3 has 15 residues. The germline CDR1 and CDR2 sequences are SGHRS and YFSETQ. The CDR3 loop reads CASSLETSGPYEQYF. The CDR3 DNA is TGCGCCAGCAGCCTAGAGACTAGCGGTCCCTACGAGCAGTACTTC.

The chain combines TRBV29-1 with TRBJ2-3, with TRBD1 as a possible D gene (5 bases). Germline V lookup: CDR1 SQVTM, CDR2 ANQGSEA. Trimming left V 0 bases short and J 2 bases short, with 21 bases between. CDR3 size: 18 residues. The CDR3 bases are TGCAGCGTTGAAGATCCAAACGGCCAGGGATCCTCCACAGATACGCAGTATTTT. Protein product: CSVEDPNGQGSSTDTQYF.

This CDR3 is CASRLGRGGASWNTEAFF. The DNA of the CDR3 is TGTGCCAGCAGGTTAGGCAGAGGGGGCGCCTCATGGAACACTGAAGCTTTCTTT. The J gene is TRBJ1-1, the V gene TRBV28; TRBD1 aligns across 7 bases. CDR3 length: 18 residues. Germline-derived CDR1 and CDR2 are MDHEN and SYDVKM. V lost 6 bases to trimming and J lost 1 base; unmatched junction nucleotides: 17.

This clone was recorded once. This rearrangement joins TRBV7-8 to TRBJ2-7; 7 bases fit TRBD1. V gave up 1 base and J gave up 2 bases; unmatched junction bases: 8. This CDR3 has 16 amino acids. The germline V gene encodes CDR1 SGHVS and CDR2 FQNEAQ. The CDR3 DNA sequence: TGTGCCAGCAGCTTAGATCCGAGGACAGGTACCTACGAGCAGTACTTC. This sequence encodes CASSLDPRTGTYEQYF. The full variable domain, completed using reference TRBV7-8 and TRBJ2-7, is GAGVSQSPRYKVAKRGQDVALRCDPISGHVSLFWYQQALGQGPEFLTYFQNEAQLDKSGLPSDRFFAERPEGSVSTLKIQRTQQEDSAVYLCASSLDPRTGTYEQYFGPGTRLTVT.

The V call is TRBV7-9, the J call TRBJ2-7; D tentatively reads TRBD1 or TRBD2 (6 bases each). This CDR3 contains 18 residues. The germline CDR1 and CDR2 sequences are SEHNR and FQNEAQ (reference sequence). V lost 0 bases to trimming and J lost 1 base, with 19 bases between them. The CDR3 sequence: CASSLAGRGQGISYEQYF. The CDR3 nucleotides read TGTGCCAGCAGCTTAGCAGGCCGGGGGCAGGGGATTTCCTACGAGCAGTACTTC.

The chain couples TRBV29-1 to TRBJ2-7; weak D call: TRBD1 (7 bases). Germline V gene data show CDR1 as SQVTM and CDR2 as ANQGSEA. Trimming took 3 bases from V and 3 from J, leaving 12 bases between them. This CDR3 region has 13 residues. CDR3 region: CSVEWQGGYEQYF. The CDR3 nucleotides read TGCAGCGTTGAGTGGCAGGGGGGCTACGAGCAGTACTTC.

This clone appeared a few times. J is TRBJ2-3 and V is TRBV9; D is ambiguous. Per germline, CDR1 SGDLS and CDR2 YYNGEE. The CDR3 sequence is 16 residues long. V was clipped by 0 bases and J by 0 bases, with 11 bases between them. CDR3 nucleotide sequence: TGTGCCAGCAGCGTAGGAGCGATCCTTAGCACAGATACGCAGTATTTT. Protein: CASSVGAILSTDTQYF. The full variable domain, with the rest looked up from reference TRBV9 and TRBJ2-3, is DSGVTQTPKHLITATGQRVTLRCSPRSGDLSVYWYQQSLDQGLQFLIQYYNGEERAKGNILERFSAQQFPDLHSELNLSSLELGDSALYFCASSVGAILSTDTQYFGPGTRLTVL.

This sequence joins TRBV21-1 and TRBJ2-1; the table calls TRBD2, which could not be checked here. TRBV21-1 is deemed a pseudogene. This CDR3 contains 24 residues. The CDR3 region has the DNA TGTGCCAGCAGCAAAGAAACCGTCGGAGGGACTAGCGGGCCAAATACTAGCTCCTACAATGAGCAGTTCTTC. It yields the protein CASSKETVGGTSGPNTSSYNEQFF.

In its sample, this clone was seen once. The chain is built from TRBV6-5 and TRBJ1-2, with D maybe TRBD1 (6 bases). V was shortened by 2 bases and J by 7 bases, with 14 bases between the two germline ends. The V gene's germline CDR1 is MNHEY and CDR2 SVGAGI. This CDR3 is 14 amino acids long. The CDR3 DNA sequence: TGTGCCAGCAGTTACCTGCGTTCAGGGGCTGGCTACACCTTC. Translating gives CASSYLRSGAGYTF.

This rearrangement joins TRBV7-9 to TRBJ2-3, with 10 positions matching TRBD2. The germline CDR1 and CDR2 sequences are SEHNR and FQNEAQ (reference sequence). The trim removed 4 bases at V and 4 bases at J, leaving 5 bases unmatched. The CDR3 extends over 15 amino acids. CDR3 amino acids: CASSSSGSTADTQYF. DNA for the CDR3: TGTGCCAGCAGCTCTAGCGGGAGTACCGCAGATACGCAGTATTTT.

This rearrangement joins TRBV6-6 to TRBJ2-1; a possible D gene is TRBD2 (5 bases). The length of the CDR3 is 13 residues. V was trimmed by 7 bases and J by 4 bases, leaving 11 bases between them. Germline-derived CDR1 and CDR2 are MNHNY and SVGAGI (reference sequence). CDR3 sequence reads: CASNQLEYNEQFF. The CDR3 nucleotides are TGTGCCAGCAACCAACTAGAGTACAATGAGCAGTTCTTC.

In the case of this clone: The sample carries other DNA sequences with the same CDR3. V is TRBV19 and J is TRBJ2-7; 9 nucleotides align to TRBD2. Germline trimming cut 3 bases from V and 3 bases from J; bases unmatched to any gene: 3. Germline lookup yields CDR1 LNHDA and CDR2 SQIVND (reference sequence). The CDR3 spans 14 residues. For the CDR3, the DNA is TGTGCCAGTAGTATTAGTAGCGGGAGCTACGAGCAGTACTTC. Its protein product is CASSISSGSYEQYF.

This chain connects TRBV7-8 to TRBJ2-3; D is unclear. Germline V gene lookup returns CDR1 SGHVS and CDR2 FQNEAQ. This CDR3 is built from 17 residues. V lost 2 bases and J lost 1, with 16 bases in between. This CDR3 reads CASSLQVLGMGTDTQYF. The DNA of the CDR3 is TGTGCCAGCAGCTTACAGGTCCTGGGGATGGGCACAGATACGCAGTATTTT.

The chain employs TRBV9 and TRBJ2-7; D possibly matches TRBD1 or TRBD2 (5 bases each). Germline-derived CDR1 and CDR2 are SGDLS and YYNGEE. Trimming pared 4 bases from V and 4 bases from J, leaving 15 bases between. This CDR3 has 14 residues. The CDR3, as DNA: TGTGCCAGCAGCCCAGGGACGGACTCTTACGAGCAGTACTTC. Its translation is CASSPGTDSYEQYF.

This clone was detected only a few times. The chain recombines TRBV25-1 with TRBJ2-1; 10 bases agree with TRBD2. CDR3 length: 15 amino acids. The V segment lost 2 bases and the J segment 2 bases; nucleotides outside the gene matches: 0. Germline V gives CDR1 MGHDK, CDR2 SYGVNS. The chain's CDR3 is CASSESGRAYNEQFF. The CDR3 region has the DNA TGTGCCAGCAGTGAAAGCGGGAGGGCCTACAATGAGCAGTTCTTC.

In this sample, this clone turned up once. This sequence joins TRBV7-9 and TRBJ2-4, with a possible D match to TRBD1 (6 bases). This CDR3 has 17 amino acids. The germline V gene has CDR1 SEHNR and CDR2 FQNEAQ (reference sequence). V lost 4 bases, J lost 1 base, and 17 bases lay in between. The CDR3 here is CASSSPHRVGAKNIQYF. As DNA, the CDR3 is TGTGCCAGCAGCTCCCCCCACAGGGTCGGGGCCAAAAACATTCAGTACTTC.

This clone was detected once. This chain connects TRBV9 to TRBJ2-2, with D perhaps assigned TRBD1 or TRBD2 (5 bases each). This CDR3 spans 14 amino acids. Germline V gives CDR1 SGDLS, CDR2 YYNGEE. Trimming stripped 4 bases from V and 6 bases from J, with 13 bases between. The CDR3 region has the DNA TGTGCCAGCAGCACCTCCGGGGCCGCCGGGGAGCTGTTTTTT. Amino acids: CASSTSGAAGELFF.

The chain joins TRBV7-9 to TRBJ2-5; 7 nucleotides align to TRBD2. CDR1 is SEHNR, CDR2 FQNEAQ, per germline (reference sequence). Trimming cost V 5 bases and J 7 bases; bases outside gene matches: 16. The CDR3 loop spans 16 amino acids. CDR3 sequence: CASSPGRGGSLGTQYF. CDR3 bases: TGTGCCAGCAGCCCAGGTCGGGGCGGGAGTTTGGGGACCCAGTACTTC.

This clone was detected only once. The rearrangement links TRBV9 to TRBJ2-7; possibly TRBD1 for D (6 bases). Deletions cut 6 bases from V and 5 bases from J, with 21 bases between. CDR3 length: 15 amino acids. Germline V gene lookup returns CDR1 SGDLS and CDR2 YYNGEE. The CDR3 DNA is TGTGCCAGCACCCTTTACGGGACACCTCTTGACGAGCAGTACTTC. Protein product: CASTLYGTPLDEQYF.

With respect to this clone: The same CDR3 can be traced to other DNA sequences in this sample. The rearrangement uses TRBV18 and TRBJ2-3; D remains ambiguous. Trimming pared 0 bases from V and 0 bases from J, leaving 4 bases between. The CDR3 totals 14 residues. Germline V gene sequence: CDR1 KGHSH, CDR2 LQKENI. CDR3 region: CASSPPGSTDTQYF. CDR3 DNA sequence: TGTGCCAGCTCACCACCGGGTAGCACAGATACGCAGTATTTT. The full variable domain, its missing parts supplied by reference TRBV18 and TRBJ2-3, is NAGVMQNPRHLVRRRGQEARLRCSPMKGHSHVYWYRQLPEEGLKFMVYLQKENIIDESGMPKERFSAEFPKEGPSILRIQQVVRGDSAAYFCASSPPGSTDTQYFGPGTRLTVL.

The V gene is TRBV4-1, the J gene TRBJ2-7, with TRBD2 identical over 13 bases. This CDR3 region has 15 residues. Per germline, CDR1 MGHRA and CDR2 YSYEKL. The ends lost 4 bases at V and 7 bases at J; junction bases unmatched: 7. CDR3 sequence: CASSLGLAGEREQYF. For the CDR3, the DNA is TGCGCCAGCAGCCTCGGACTAGCGGGAGAAAGAGAGCAGTACTTC.

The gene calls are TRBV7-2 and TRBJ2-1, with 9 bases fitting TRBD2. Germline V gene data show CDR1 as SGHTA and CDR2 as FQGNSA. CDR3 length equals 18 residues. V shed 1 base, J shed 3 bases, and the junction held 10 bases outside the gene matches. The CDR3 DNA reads TGTGCCAGCAGCTTAGAAGGTAACGTAGCGGGAGACTACAATGAGCAGTTCTTC. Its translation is CASSLEGNVAGDYNEQFF.

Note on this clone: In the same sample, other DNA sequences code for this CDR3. This CDR3 reads CAISDPSSYNEQFF. CDR3 nucleotide sequence: TGTGCCATCAGTGATCCGAGCTCCTACAATGAGCAGTTCTTC. This chain links TRBV10-3 with TRBJ2-1; the D is unclear. The CDR3 loop spans 14 amino acids. Germline-derived CDR1 and CDR2 are ENHRY and SYGVKD. Trimming took 3 bases from V and 0 from J, leaving 6 bases between them.

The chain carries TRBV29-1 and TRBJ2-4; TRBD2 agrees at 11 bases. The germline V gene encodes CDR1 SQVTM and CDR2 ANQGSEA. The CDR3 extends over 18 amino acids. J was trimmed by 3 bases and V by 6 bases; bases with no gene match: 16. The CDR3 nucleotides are TGCAGCGTCATGGGACTAGCGGAGCCAATAGAAGGCAAAAACATTCAGTACTTC. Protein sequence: CSVMGLAEPIEGKNIQYF.

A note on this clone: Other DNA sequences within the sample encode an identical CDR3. The CDR3 sequence: CASSPGTGPTGELFF. The CDR3 bases are TGCGCCAGCAGCCCCGGGACAGGGCCCACCGGGGAGCTGTTTTTT. The chain couples TRBV5-1 to TRBJ2-2; 9 nucleotides match TRBD1. CDR3 size: 15 residues. V dropped 4 bases and J dropped 4; count of bases not matched to a gene: 5. CDR1 and CDR2 (germline): SGHRS, YFSETQ.

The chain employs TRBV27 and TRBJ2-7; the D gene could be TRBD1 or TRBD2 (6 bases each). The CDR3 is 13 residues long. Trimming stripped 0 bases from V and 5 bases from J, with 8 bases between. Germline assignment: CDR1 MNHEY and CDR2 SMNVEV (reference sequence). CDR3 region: CASSLSRGDEQYF. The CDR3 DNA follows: TGTGCCAGCAGTTTATCGAGGGGGGACGAGCAGTACTTC.

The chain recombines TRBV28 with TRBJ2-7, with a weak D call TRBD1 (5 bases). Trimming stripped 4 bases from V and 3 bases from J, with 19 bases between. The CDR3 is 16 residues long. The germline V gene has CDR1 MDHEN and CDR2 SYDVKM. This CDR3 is CASSSATGLDLYEQYF. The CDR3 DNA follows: TGTGCCAGCAGTTCCGCCACAGGCTTAGATCTCTACGAGCAGTACTTC.